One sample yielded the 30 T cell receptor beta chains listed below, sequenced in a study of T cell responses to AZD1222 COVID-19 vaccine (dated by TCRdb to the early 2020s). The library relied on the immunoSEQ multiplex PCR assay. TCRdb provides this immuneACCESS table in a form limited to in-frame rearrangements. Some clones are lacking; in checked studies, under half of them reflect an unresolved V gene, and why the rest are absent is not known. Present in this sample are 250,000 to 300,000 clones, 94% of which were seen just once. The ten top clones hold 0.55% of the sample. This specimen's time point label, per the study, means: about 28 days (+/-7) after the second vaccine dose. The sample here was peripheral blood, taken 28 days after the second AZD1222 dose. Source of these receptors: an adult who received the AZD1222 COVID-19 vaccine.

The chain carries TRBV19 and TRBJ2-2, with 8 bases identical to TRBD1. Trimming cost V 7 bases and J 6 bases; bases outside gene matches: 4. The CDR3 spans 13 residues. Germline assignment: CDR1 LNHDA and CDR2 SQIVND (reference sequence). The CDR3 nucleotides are TGTGCCAGTACCCCACAGGGGGCCGGGGAGCTGTTTTTT. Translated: CASTPQGAGELFF. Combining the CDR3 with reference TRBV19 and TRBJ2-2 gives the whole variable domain DGGITQSPKYLFRKEGQNVTLSCEQNLNHDAMYWYRQDPGQGLRLIYYSQIVNDFQKGDIAEGYSVSREKKESFPLTVTSAQKNPTAFYLCASTPQGAGELFFGEGSRLTVL.

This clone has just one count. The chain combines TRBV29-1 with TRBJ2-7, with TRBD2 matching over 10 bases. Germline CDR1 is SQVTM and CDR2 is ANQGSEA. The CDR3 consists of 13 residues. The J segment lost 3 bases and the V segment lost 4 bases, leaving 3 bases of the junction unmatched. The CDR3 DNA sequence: TGCAGCGTTGGTAGCGGGAGGAGCTACGAGCAGTACTTC. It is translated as CSVGSGRSYEQYF.

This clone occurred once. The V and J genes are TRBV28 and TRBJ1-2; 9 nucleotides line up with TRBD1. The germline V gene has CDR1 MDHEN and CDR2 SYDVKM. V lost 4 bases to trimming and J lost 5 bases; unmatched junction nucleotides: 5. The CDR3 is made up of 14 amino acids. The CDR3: CASSSNRGLYGYTF. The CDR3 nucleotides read TGTGCCAGCAGTTCGAACAGGGGGCTGTATGGCTACACCTTC.

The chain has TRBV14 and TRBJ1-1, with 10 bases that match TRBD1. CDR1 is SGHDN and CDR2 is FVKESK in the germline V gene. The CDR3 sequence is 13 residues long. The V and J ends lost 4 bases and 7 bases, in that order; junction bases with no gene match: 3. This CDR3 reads CASSPRTGGEAFF. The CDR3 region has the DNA TGTGCCAGCAGCCCCCGGACAGGGGGTGAAGCTTTCTTT.

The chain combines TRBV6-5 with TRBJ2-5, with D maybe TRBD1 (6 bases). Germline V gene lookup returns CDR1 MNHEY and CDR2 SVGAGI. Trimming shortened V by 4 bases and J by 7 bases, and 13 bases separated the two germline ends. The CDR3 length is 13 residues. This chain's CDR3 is CASSWDTPRTQYF. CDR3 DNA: TGTGCCAGCAGTTGGGACACCCCTCGGACCCAGTACTTC.

This CDR3 is CASSLGLYNEQFF. CDR3 coding DNA: TGTGCCAGCAGCTTAGGACTGTACAATGAGCAGTTCTTC. The rearrangement uses TRBV7-3 and TRBJ2-1; D may be TRBD2 (5 bases). The CDR3 runs 13 residues. The germline gives CDR1 SGHTA, CDR2 FQGTGA. V was trimmed by 2 bases and J by 4 bases, leaving 6 bases between them.

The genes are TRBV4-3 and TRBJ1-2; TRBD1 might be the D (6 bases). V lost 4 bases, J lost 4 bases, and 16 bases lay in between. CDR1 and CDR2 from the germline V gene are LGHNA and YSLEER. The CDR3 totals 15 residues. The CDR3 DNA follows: TGCGCCAGCAGCCCGGGGGCGCTTTCAAGCTATGGCTACACCTTC. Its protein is CASSPGALSSYGYTF.

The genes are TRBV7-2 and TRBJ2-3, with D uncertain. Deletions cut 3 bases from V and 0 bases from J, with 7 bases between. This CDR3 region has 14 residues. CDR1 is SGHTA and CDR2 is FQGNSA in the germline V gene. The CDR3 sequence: CASSLIQSTDTQYF. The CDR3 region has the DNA TGTGCCAGCAGCTTGATTCAGAGCACAGATACGCAGTATTTT.

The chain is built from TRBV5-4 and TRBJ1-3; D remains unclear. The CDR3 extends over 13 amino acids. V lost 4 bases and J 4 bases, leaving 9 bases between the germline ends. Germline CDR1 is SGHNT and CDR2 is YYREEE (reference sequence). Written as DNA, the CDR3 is TGTGCCAGCAGCCCCGATAGGGGAAACACCATATATTTT. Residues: CASSPDRGNTIYF. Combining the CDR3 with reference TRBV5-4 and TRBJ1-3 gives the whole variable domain ETGVTQSPTHLIKTRGQQVTLRCSSQSGHNTVSWYQQALGQGPQFIFQYYREEENGRGNFPPRFSGLQFPNYSSELNVNALELDDSALYLCASSPDRGNTIYFGEGSWLTVV.

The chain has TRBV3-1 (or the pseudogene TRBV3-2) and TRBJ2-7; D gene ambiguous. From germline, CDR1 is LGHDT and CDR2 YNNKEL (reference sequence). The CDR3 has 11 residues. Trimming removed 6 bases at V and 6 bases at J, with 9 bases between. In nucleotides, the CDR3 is TGTGCCAGCAGTTCGGCGAGCGAGCAGTACTTC. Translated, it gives CASSSASEQYF.

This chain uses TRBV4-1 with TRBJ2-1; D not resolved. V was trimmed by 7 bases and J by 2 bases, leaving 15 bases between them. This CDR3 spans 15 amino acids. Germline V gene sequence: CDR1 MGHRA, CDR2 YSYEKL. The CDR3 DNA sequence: TGCGCCAGCACCTCAGACGCCGGCGCCTACAATGAGCAGTTCTTC. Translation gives CASTSDAGAYNEQFF.

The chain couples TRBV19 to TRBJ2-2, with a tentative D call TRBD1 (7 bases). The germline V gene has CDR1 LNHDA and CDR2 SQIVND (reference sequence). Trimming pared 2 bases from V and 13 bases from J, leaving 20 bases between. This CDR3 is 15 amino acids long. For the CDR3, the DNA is TGTGCCAGTAGTATACCTGGACAGGCCTGGGGAGGGCTGTTTTTT. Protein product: CASSIPGQAWGGLFF.

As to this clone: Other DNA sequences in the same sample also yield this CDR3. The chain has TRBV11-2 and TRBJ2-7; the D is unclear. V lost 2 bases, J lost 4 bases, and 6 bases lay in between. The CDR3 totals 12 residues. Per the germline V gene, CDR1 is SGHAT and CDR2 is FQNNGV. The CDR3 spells CASSLLGYEQYF. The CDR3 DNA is TGTGCCAGCAGCTTATTGGGGTACGAGCAGTACTTC.

CDR3 sequence: CASSLIVRSPLHF. CDR3 in DNA: TGTGCCAGCAGTTTGATCGTTAGGTCACCCCTCCACTTT. The chain recombines TRBV28 with TRBJ1-6; D uncertain. Trimming pared 3 bases from V and 10 bases from J, leaving 10 bases between. The CDR3 spans 13 residues. Germline V CDR1 and CDR2: MDHEN, SYDVKM.

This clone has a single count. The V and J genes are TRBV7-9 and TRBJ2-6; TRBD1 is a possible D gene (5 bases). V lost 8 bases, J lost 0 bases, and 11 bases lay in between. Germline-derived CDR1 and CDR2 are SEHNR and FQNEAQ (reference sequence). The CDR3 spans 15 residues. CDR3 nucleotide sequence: TGTGCCAGCGGGCAGGGAAACTCTGGGGCCAACGTCCTGACTTTC. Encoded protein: CASGQGNSGANVLTF.

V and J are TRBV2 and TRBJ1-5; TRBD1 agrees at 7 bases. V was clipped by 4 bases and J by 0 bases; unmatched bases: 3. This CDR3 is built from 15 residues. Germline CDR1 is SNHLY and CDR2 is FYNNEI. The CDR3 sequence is CASSGDSLSNQPQHF. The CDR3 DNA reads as TGTGCCAGCAGTGGGGACAGCCTTAGCAATCAGCCCCAGCATTTT.

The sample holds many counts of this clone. The CDR3 region has the DNA TGTGCCAGCAGTGACTCGCGGGGGGGTAATGAGCAGTTCTTC. This sequence encodes CASSDSRGGNEQFF. The chain has TRBV6-4 and TRBJ2-1; TRBD2 agrees at 9 bases. Looked up from germline, CDR1 is MRHNA and CDR2 is SNTAGT. The CDR3 sequence is 14 residues long. V gave up 0 bases and J gave up 7 bases; unmatched junction bases: 1.

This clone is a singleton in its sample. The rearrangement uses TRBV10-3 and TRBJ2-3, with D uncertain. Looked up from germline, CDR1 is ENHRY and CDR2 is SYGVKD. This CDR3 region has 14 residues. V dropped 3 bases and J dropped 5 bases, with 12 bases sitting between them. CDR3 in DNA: TGTGCCATCAGTGACCCTCGTTCCGGAGATACGCAGTATTTT. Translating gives CAISDPRSGDTQYF.

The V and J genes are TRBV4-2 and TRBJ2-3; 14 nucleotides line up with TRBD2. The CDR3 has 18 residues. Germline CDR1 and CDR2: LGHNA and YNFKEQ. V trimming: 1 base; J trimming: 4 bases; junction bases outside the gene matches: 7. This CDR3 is CASSQGFGTSGSADTQYF. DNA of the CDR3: TGTGCCAGCAGCCAAGGTTTTGGGACTAGCGGGAGTGCAGATACGCAGTATTTT.

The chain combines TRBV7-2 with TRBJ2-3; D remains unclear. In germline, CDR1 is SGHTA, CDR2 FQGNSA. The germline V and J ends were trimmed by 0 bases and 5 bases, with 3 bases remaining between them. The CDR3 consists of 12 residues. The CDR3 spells CASSLAIDTQYF. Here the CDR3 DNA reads TGTGCCAGCAGCTTAGCGATAGATACGCAGTATTTT.

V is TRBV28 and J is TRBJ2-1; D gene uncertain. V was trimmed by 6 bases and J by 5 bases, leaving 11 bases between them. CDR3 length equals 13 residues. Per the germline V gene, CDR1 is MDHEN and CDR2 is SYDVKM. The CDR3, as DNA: TGTGCCAGCAGCACCCCTCTCCACAATGAGCAGTTCTTC. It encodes CASSTPLHNEQFF.

This chain's CDR3 is CASSLGGTGHNEQFF. The CDR3 DNA reads TGTGCCAGCAGTTTAGGGGGGACAGGCCACAATGAGCAGTTCTTC. This chain joins TRBV28 and TRBJ2-1; 8 nucleotides line up with TRBD1. Germline assignment: CDR1 MDHEN and CDR2 SYDVKM. This CDR3 is built from 15 residues. V trimming: 2 bases; J trimming: 5 bases; junction bases outside the gene matches: 5.

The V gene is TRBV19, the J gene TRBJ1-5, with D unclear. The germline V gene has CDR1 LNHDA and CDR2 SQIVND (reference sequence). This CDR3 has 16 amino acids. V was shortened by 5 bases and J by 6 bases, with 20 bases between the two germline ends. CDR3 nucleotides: TGTGCCAGTAGTCCCTCGGGAAGGCCCTACGGTCAGCCCCAGCATTTT. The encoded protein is CASSPSGRPYGQPQHF.

CDR3 sequence: CASSIPALGTLHF. As DNA, the CDR3 is TGTGCCAGCAGTATCCCAGCGCTAGGGACCCTCCACTTT. The genes are TRBV28 and TRBJ1-6; D is unresolved. The CDR3 runs to 13 residues. The V end lost 5 bases, the J end lost 14 bases, and 16 bases lay between the germline ends. The germline V gene has CDR1 MDHEN and CDR2 SYDVKM.

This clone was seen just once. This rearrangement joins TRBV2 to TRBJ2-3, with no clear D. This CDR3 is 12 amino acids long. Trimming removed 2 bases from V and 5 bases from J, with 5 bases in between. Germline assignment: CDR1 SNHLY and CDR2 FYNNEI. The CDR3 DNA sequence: TGTGCCAGCAGTGAACGGGTAGATACGCAGTATTTT. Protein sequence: CASSERVDTQYF.

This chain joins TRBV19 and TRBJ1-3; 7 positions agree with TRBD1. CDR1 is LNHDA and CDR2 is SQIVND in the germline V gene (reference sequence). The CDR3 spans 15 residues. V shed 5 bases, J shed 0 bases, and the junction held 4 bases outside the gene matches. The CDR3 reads CASSPDRSSGNTIYF. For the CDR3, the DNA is TGTGCCAGTAGTCCGGACAGGAGCTCTGGAAACACCATATATTTT.

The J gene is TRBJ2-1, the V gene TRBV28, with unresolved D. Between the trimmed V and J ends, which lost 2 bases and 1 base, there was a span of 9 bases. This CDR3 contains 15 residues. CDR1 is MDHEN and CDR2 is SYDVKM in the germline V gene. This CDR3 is CASSLISWSYNEQFF. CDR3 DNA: TGTGCCAGCAGTTTAATTAGTTGGTCCTACAATGAGCAGTTCTTC.

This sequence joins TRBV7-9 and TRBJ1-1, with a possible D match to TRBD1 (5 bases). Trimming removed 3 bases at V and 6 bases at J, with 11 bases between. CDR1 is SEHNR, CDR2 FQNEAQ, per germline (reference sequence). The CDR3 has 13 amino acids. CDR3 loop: CASSFGDGSEAFF. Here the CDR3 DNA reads TGTGCCAGCAGCTTTGGGGACGGATCTGAAGCTTTCTTT.

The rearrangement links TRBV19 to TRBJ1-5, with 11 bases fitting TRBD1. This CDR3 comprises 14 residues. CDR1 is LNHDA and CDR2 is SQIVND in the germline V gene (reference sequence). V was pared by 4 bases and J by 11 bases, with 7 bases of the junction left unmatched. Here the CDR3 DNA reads TGTGCCAGTAGTACCCAGGACAGGGGGCAGTCCCAGCATTTT. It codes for CASSTQDRGQSQHF.

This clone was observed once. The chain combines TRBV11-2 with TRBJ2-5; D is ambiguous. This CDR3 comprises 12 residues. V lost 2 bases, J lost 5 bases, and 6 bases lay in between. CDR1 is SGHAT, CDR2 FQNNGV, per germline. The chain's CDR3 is CASSLTGETQYF. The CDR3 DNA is TGTGCCAGCAGCTTAACCGGGGAGACCCAGTACTTC.